This T cell receptor (beta chain) was sequenced during a study of T cells in Graves' hyperthyroidism and ophthalmopathy. Broader study findings: Also found in blood were most expanded thyroid clonotypes above 0.001. Ophthalmopathy, as predicted by the model, came a median 6.5 months after the prediction.

In germline, CDR1 is SGHRS, CDR2 YFSETQ. The CDR3 has 13 amino acids. V dropped 3 bases and J dropped 5 bases, with 8 bases sitting between them. The hyperthyroidism patients had all been newly diagnosed, and their disease duration was under 2 months. Their ages ranged from 18 to 65 years. Amplification yielded TCR beta CDR3 regions, with RNA transcripts as the source. HTBI primers were employed in a first-round RT-PCR of the TCR CDR3. MiXCR was run by TCRdb on the multiplex PCR reads, yielding one entry per CDR3 protein. The table has 550,000 to 650,000 distinct CDR3 sequences, 12% to 15% seen once. This clonotype has at least ten counts. Its antigen is not known.

The sample taken for sequencing was blood. The chain has TRBV5-1 and TRBJ2-2, with D perhaps TRBD2 (5 bases). The sequence was collected from a woman aged 35 to 49 with Graves' hyperthyroidism. The DNA for the CDR3 is TGCGCCAGCAGCTGGACGGGGACCGGGGAGCTGTTTTTT. Its translation: CASSWTGTGELFF.